Each of the 19 T cell receptor beta chains below was sequenced from the same sample in a study of blood T cells in healthy people across ages. Primers used in a second PCR of about 7 to 12 cycles were a sample-barcoded 5' primer and a J-beta primer mix. TCRdb redid the calling of the 5' RACE reads with MiXCR, one entry per CDR3 protein. The table records about 690,000 distinct CDR3 sequences, 40% to 50% of them present only once. Source material: blood. Source of these receptors: a man aged 80 or over in good health.

V and J are TRBV7-2 and TRBJ2-7; tentatively, D is TRBD1 or TRBD2 (5 bases each). Trimming took off 8 bases at V and 2 bases at J, with 19 bases between the two ends. This CDR3 is 15 amino acids long. The germline V gene has CDR1 SGHTA and CDR2 FQGNSA. CDR3 region: CTSGVVSGRTYEQYF. As DNA, the CDR3 is TGTACCAGCGGGGTCGTTTCGGGGCGGACCTACGAGCAGTACTTC.

The chain couples TRBV24-1 to TRBJ2-5; 7 nucleotides align to TRBD2. Unmatched junction bases numbered 1, after V lost 0 bases and J lost 4 bases. Looked up from germline, CDR1 is KGHDR and CDR2 is SFDVKD. The CDR3 runs to 14 residues. The CDR3 coding sequence is TGTGCCACCAGTGATTTGTGGGGGGGAGAGACCCAGTACTTC. Protein sequence: CATSDLWGGETQYF.

This clonotype was seen a few times. The chain uses TRBV7-2 and TRBJ2-1; the D is unclear. The germline V gene has CDR1 SGHTA and CDR2 FQGNSA. V was pared by 1 base and J by 6 bases, with 13 bases between. CDR3 length: 15 residues. The CDR3 DNA follows: TGTGCCAGCAGCTTAGTTGTAGGAGAAGGCAATGAGCAGTTCTTC. Translation: CASSLVVGEGNEQFF.

This clonotype was counted only a few times. The chain has TRBV6-2 or TRBV6-3 and TRBJ2-7; 9 bases map to TRBD1. The CDR3 loop spans 16 amino acids. V shed 6 bases, J shed 4 bases, and the junction held 13 bases outside the gene matches. CDR1 and CDR2 (germline): MNHEY, SVGEGT. The CDR3 loop reads CASRLSQQGAYYEQYF. CDR3 DNA: TGTGCCAGCAGGCTTTCCCAACAGGGGGCTTATTACGAGCAGTACTTC.

The gene calls are TRBV19 and TRBJ1-6, with 8 bases identical to TRBD1. In germline, CDR1 is LNHDA, CDR2 SQIVND (reference sequence). There are 14 residues in the CDR3. The J segment lost 7 bases and the V segment lost 6 bases, leaving 5 bases of the junction unmatched. CDR3 sequence (DNA): TGTGCCAGTAGGACGGGACAGGTGAATTCACCCCTCCACTTT. It specifies CASRTGQVNSPLHF. The whole variable domain, remainder taken from reference TRBV19 and TRBJ1-6, is DGGITQSPKYLFRKEGQNVTLSCEQNLNHDAMYWYRQDPGQGLRLIYYSQIVNDFQKGDIAEGYSVSREKKESFPLTVTSAQKNPTAFYLCASRTGQVNSPLHFGNGTRLTVT.

The chain uses TRBV20-1 and TRBJ1-4, with no clear D. Per germline, CDR1 DFQATT and CDR2 SNEGSKA (reference sequence). The CDR3 totals 16 residues. The V and J ends lost 0 bases and 0 bases respectively, with 11 bases between them. In DNA form, the CDR3 reads TGCAGTGCTAGAGATCCTGGCAGTGCAACTAATGAAAAACTGTTTTTT. Its translation: CSARDPGSATNEKLFF.

The chain links TRBV27 to TRBJ2-5; unclear D gene. Looked up from germline, CDR1 is MNHEY and CDR2 is SMNVEV (reference sequence). The CDR3 is 12 residues long. Trimming took off 5 bases at V and 11 bases at J, with 15 bases between the two ends. The CDR3, as DNA: TGTGCCAGCAGTGAGCAGTTTGCTGAGCAGTACTTC. Translating gives CASSEQFAEQYF.

The V gene is TRBV20-1, the J gene TRBJ1-6, with D maybe TRBD1 (6 bases). Germline CDR1 and CDR2: DFQATT and SNEGSKA (reference sequence). V was trimmed by 2 bases and J by 10 bases, leaving 21 bases between them. The CDR3 loop spans 16 amino acids. The CDR3 sequence: CSARYSARGVGSPLHF. The CDR3 DNA is TGCAGTGCTAGATACTCCGCCAGGGGAGTCGGGTCACCCCTCCACTTT.

This clonotype was counted between two and nine times. This rearrangement joins TRBV20-1 to TRBJ1-1; D gene unclear. V was shortened by 6 bases and J by 0 bases, with 5 bases between the two germline ends. The germline V gene encodes CDR1 DFQATT and CDR2 SNEGSKA (reference sequence). There are 11 residues in the CDR3. The DNA for the CDR3 is TGCAGTGCCCTCATGAACACTGAAGCTTTCTTT. Amino acid sequence: CSALMNTEAFF.

At least ten counts were recorded for this clonotype. The rearrangement uses TRBV11-2 and TRBJ2-1, with 14 positions matching TRBD2. CDR3 length: 15 amino acids. Germline CDR1 reads SGHAT; CDR2 reads FQNNGV. V lost 4 bases and J lost 8; bases outside the gene matches: 4. The CDR3 region has the DNA TGTGCCAGCAGCTCGGGACTAGCGGGAGAATATGAGCAGTTCTTC. This codes for CASSSGLAGEYEQFF.

The J gene is TRBJ2-7, the V gene TRBV6-2 or TRBV6-3, with 7 bases aligning to TRBD1. Germline V gene data show CDR1 as MNHEY and CDR2 as SVGEGT. CDR3 size: 18 residues. V dropped 2 bases and J dropped 3; count of bases not matched to a gene: 16. CDR3 nucleotides: TGTGCCAGCAGTTACCGAACGGAACAGGGGCCCCGGGTCTACGAGCAGTACTTC. Its protein product is CASSYRTEQGPRVYEQYF.

Details on this clonotype: A read error may be the cause here, since a much bigger clone is one base away. The CDR3 region has the DNA TGTGCCAACAGCCCAGTGCGACAGGGGGCGATTTATCCGTACTTC. Translating it yields CANSPVRQGAIYPYF. This chain uses TRBV7-2 with TRBJ2-7; 10 bases align to TRBD1. Germline lookup yields CDR1 SGHTA and CDR2 FQGNSA. The CDR3 is 15 residues long.

This clonotype was picked up many times. The rearrangement links TRBV20-1 to TRBJ2-7; the match to TRBD2 covers 10 bases. This CDR3 has 15 amino acids. V gave up 6 bases and J gave up 0 bases; unmatched junction bases: 8. Germline V lookup: CDR1 DFQATT, CDR2 SNEGSKA (reference sequence). The CDR3, as DNA: TGCAGTGCAGAGCTAAGCGGGGGGGCCTCCTACGAGCAGTACTTC. Its translation: CSAELSGGASYEQYF.

The CDR3 here is CASSPNRGSNEQYF. In DNA, the CDR3 is TGTGCCAGCAGCCCAAACAGGGGGTCCAATGAGCAGTACTTC. This chain links TRBV7-2 with TRBJ2-7, with 8 nucleotides matching TRBD1. Per the germline V gene, CDR1 is SGHTA and CDR2 is FQGNSA. Trimming removed 5 bases from V and 7 bases from J; junction bases left unmatched: 10. The CDR3 runs to 14 residues. The whole variable domain, filled in from reference TRBV7-2 and TRBJ2-7, reads GAGVSQSPSNKVTEKGKDVELRCDPISGHTALYWYRQSLGQGLEFLIYFQGNSAPDKSGLPSDRFSAERTGGSVSTLTIQRTQQEDSAVYLCASSPNRGSNEQYFGPGTRLTVT.

Comment on this clonotype: Since a much larger clone is just one base distant, this may be a read error. The chain joins TRBV28 to TRBJ2-4; 10 positions agree with TRBD2. The end of the DNA aligns better with TRBJ2-5, so the J call may be wrong. In germline, CDR1 is MDHEN, CDR2 SYDVKM. CDR3 length: 16 amino acids. CDR3 loop: CASSSPHTSGEETQYF. The CDR3 DNA reads TGTGCCAGCAGTTCCCCCCACACTAGCGGGGAAGAGACCCAGTACTTC.

This clonotype was detected a few times. V usage is TRBV7-3 and J usage is TRBJ2-7; 7 bases match TRBD1. Per germline, CDR1 SGHTA and CDR2 FQGTGA. The CDR3 loop spans 15 amino acids. V lost 5 bases, J lost 1 base, and 8 bases stayed unmatched. CDR3 amino acids: CASSVHSGQSYEQYF. For the CDR3, the DNA is TGTGCCAGCAGCGTTCATTCGGGACAGTCCTACGAGCAGTACTTC.

The DNA of the CDR3 is TGTGCCAGCAGCCCGACGGTAGGAAGCGTCACTGATACGCAGTATTTT. Protein sequence: CASSPTVGSVTDTQYF. The chain combines TRBV9 with TRBJ2-3; D gene unclear. Germline V CDR1 and CDR2: SGDLS, YYNGEE. V lost 4 bases to trimming and J lost 6 bases, with 21 bases between them. The CDR3 is 16 amino acids.

This clonotype occurred once. This chain connects TRBV5-1 to TRBJ2-5, with D perhaps matching TRBD2 (5 bases). This CDR3 is built from 16 residues. The V end lost 0 bases, the J end lost 11 bases, and 23 bases lay between the germline ends. Germline CDR1 SGHRS, CDR2 YFSETQ. CDR3 protein: CASSLATSPSYNEQYF. CDR3 bases: TGCGCCAGCAGCTTGGCTACTAGTCCATCCTACAATGAGCAGTACTTC.

Ten or more counts support this clonotype. The chain uses TRBV7-2 and TRBJ2-5; D might be TRBD1 (6 bases). Trimming removed 4 bases from V and 5 bases from J, with 11 bases in between. Germline lookup yields CDR1 SGHTA and CDR2 FQGNSA. CDR3 length: 13 residues. In nucleotides, the CDR3 is TGTGCCAGCAGCTACACAGGGTGGGAGACCCAGTACTTC. Translating it yields CASSYTGWETQYF. The whole variable domain, filled in from reference TRBV7-2 and TRBJ2-5, reads GAGVSQSPSNKVTEKGKDVELRCDPISGHTALYWYRQSLGQGLEFLIYFQGNSAPDKSGLPSDRFSAERTGGSVSTLTIQRTQQEDSAVYLCASSYTGWETQYFGPGTRLLVL.